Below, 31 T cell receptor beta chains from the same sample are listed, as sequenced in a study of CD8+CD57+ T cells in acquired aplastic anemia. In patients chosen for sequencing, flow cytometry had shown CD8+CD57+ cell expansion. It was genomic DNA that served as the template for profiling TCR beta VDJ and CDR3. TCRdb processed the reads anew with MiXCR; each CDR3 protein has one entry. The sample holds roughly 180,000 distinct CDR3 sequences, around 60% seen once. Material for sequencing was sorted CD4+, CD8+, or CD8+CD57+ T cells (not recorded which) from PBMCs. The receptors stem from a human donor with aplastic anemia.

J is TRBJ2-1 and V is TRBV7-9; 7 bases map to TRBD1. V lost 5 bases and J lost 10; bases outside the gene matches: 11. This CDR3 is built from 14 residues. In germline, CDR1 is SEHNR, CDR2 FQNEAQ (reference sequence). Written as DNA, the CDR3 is TGTGCCAGCAGCGTGCGACAGGGCCACGGGGAGCAGTTCTTC. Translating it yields CASSVRQGHGEQFF.

This CDR3 is CASRTGRIGELFF. The CDR3 DNA reads TGTGCCAGTCGTACGGGGCGGATCGGGGAGCTGTTTTTT. The chain employs TRBV27 and TRBJ2-2; either TRBD1 or TRBD2 may fit D (5 bases each). The CDR3 contains 13 residues. V was pared by 9 bases and J by 7 bases, with 15 bases between. CDR1 is MNHEY and CDR2 is SMNVEV in the germline V gene (reference sequence).

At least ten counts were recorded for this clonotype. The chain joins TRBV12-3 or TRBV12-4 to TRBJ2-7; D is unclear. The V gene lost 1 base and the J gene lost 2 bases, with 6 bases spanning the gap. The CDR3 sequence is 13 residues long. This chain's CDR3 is CASSLGATYEQYF. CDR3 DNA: TGTGCCAGCAGTTTAGGGGCAACCTACGAGCAGTACTTC.

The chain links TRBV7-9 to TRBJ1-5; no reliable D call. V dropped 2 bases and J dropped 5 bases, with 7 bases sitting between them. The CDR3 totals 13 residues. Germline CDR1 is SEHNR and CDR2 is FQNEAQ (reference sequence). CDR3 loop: CASSLFFHQPQHF. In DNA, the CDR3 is TGTGCCAGCAGCTTATTTTTCCATCAGCCCCAGCATTTT.

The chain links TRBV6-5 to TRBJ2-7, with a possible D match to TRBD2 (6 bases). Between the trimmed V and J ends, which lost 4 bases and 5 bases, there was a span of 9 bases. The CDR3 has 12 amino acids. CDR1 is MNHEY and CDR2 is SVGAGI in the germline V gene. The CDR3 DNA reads TGTGCCAGCAGTTTGGGGGGTAACGAGCAGTACTTC. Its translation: CASSLGGNEQYF.

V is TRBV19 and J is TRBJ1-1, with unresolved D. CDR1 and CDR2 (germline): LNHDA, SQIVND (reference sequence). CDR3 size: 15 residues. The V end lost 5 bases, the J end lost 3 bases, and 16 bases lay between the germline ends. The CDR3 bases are TGTGCCAGTAGTGACCCGCCACCAATCGACACTGAAGCTTTCTTT. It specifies CASSDPPPIDTEAFF.

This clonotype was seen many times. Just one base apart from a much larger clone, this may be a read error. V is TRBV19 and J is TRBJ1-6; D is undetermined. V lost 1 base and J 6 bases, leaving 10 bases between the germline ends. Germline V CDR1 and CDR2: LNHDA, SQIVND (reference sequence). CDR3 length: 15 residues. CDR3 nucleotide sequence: TGTGCCAGTAGTATAGTGGGAGGAGTTAATTCACCCCTCCACTTT. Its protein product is CASSIVGGVNSPLHF.

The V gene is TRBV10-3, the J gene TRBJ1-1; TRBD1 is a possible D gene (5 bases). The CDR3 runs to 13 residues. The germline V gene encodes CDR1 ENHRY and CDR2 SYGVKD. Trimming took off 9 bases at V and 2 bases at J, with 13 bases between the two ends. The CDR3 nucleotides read TGTGCCATTGCACCCGGGACCAACACTGAAGCTTTCTTT. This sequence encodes CAIAPGTNTEAFF.

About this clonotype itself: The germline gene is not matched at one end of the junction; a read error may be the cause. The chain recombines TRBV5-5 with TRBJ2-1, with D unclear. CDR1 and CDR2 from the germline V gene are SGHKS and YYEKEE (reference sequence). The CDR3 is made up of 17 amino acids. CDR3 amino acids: CASSQDGVGGSYNEQFF. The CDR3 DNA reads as TGCGCCAGCAGCCAAGATGGGGTGGGTGGATCCTACAATGAGCAGTTCTTC.

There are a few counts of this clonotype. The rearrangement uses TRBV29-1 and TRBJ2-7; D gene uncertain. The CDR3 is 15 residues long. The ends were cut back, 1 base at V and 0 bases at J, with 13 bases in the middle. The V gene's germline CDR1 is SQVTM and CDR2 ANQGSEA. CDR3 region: CSVEGQALGSYEQYF. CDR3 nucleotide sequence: TGCAGCGTTGAAGGTCAGGCTTTGGGCTCCTACGAGCAGTACTTC.

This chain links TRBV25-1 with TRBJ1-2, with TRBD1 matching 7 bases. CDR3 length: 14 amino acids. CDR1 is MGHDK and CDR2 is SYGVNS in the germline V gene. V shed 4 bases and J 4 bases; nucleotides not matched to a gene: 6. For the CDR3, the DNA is TGTGCCAGCAGTGGAGGGGGCTGGGGCTATGGCTACACCTTC. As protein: CASSGGGWGYGYTF.

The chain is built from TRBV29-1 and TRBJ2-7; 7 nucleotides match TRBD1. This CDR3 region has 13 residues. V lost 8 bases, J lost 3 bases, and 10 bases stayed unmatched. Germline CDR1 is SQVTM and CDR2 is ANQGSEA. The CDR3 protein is CSPTTTGYYEQYF. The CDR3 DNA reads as TGCAGCCCTACCACGACAGGGTACTACGAGCAGTACTTC.

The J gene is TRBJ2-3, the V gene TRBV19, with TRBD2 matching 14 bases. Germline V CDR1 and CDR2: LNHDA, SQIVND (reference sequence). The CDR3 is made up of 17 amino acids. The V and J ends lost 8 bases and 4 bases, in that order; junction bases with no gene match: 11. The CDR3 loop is CASGPGTSGSEADTQYF. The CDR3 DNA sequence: TGTGCCAGTGGTCCCGGGACTAGCGGGAGTGAGGCAGATACGCAGTATTTT.

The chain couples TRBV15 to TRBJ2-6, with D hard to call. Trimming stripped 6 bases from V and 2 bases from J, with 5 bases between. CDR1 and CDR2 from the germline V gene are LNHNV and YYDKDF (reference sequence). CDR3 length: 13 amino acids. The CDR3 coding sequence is TGTGCCACCAGGGGTGCTGGGGCCAACGTCCTGACTTTC. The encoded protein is CATRGAGANVLTF.

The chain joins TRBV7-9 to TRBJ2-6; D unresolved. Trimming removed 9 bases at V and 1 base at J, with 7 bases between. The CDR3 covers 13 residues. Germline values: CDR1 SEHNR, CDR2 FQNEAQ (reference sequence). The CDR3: CARGNSGANVLTF. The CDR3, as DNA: TGTGCCAGGGGAAATTCTGGGGCCAACGTCCTGACTTTC.

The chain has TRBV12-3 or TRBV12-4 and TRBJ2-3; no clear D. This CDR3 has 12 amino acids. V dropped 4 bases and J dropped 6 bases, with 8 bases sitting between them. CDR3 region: CASSSRADTQYF. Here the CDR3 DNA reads TGTGCCAGCAGTTCCCGGGCGGATACGCAGTATTTT.

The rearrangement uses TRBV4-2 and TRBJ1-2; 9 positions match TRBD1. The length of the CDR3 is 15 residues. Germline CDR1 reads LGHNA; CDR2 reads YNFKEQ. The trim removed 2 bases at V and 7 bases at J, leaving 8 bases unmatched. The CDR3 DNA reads TGTGCCAGCAGCCAATGGCCTCCGGGACAGGGTGGCTACACCTTC. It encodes CASSQWPPGQGGYTF.

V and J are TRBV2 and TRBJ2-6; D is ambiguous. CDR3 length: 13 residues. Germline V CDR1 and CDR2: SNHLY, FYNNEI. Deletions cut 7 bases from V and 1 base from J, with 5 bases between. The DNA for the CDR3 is TGTGCCAGCACTGCGTCTGGGGCCAACGTCCTGACTTTC. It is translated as CASTASGANVLTF.

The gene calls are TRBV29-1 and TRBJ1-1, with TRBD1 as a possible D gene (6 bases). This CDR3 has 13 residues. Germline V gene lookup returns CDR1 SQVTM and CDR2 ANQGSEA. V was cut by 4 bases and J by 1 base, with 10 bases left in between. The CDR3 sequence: CSVGRQENTEAFF. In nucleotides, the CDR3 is TGCAGCGTTGGAAGACAGGAGAACACTGAAGCTTTCTTT.

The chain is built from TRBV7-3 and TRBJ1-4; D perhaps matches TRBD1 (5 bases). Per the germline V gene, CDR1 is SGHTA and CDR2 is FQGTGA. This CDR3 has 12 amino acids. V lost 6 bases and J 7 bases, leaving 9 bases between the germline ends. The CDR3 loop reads CASSWDLEKLFF. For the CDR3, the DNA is TGTGCCAGCAGTTGGGACCTTGAAAAACTGTTTTTT. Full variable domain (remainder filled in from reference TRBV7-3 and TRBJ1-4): GAGVSQTPSNKVTEKGKYVELRCDPISGHTALYWYRQSLGQGPEFLIYFQGTGAADDSGLPNDRFFAVRPEGSVSTLKIQRTERGDSAVYLCASSWDLEKLFFGSGTQLSVL.

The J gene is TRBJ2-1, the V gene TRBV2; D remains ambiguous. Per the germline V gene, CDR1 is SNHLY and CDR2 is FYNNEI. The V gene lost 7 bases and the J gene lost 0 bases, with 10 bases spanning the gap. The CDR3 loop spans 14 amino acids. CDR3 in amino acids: CASMPGSSYNEQFF. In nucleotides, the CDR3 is TGTGCCAGCATGCCGGGCAGCTCCTACAATGAGCAGTTCTTC.

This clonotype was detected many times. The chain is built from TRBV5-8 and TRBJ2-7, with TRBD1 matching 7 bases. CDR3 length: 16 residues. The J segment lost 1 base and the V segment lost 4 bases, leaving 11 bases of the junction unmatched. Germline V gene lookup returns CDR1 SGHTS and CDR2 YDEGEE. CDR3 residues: CASSVNRGAGSYEQYF. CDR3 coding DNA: TGTGCCAGCAGCGTAAACAGGGGTGCCGGATCCTACGAGCAGTACTTC. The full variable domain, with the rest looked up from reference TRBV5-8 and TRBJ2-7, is EAGVTQSPTHLIKTRGQQATLRCSPISGHTSVYWYQQALGLGLQFLLWYDEGEERNRGNFPPRFSGRQFPNYSSELNVNALELEDSALYLCASSVNRGAGSYEQYFGPGTRLTVT.

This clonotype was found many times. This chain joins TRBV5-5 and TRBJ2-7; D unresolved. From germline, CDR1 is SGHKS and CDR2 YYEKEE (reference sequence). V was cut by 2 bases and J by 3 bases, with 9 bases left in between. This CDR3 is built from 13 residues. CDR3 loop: CASSFAVGYEQYF. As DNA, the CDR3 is TGTGCCAGCAGCTTTGCAGTTGGCTACGAGCAGTACTTC.

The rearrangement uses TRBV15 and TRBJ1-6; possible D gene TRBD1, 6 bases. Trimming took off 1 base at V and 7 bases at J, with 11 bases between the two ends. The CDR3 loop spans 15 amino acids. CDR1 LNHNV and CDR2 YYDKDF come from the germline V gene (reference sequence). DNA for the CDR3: TGTGCCACCAGCAGAGGAGGGACAACGAATTCACCCCTCCACTTT. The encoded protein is CATSRGGTTNSPLHF.

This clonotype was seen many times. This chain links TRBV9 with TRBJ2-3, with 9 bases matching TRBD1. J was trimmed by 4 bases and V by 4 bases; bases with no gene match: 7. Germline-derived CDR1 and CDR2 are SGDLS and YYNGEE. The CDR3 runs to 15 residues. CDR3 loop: CASSSTTGGADTQYF. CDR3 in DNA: TGTGCCAGCAGCTCCACCACAGGGGGCGCAGATACGCAGTATTTT.

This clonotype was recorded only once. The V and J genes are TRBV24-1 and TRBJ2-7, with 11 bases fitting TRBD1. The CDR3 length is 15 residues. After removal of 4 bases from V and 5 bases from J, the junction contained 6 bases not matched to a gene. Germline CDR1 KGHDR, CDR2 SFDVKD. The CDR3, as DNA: TGTGCCACCAGTGACCCGGGACAGGGGGTAAACGAGCAGTACTTC. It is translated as CATSDPGQGVNEQYF.

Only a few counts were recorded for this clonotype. CDR3 coding DNA: TGTGCCAGCAGTCGCCGGGGACATCTCGGGGGGACAGATACGCAGTATTTT. The encoded protein is CASSRRGHLGGTDTQYF. The chain combines TRBV27 with TRBJ2-3, with D tentatively TRBD2 (7 bases). Trimming pared 5 bases from V and 3 bases from J, leaving 21 bases between. The CDR3 sequence is 17 residues long. CDR1 is MNHEY and CDR2 is SMNVEV in the germline V gene (reference sequence).

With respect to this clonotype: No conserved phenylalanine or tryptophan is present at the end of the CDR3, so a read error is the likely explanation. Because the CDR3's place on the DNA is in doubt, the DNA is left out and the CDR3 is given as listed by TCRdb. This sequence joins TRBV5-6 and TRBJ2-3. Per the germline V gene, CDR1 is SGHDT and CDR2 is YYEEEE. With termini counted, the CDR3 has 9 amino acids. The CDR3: CASSLAGNY.

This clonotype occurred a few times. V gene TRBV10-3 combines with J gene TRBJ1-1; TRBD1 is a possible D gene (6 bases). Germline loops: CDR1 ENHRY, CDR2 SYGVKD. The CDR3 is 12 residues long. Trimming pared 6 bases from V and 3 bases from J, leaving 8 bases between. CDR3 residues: CAIRQGDTEAFF. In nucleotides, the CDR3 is TGTGCCATCAGACAGGGAGACACTGAAGCTTTCTTT.

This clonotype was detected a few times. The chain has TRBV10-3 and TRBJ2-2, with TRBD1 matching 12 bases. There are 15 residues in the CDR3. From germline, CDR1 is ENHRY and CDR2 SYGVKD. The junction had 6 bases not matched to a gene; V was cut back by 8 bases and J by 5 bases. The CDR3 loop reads CAIRQGQGATGELFF. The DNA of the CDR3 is TGTGCCATCCGACAGGGACAGGGGGCGACCGGGGAGCTGTTTTTT.

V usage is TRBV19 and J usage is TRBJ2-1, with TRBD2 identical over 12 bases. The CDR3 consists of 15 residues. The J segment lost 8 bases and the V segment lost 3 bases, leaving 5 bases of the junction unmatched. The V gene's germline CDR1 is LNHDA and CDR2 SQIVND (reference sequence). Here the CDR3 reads CASSITSGRRDEQFF. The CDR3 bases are TGTGCCAGTAGTATTACTAGCGGGAGGAGGGATGAGCAGTTCTTC.